The text below deals with one TCR beta chain. Its antigen is as yet unknown. This sample is drawn from a study of shared clonotypes between healthy human individuals. Division of CD4+ cells produced a CD45RA+ naive subset and a CD45RA-negative memory subset. Original processing methods: Without quality scores, immunoSEQ junctional reads could not be filtered like full-length reads. Assay used: immunoSEQ multiplex PCR; TCRdb lists only in-frame clones, some missing. V and J calls and clone size are given by that table; D and trimming were obtained from the DNA. This sample has approximately 1.4 million clones, with under 99% found just once. V gave up 0 bases and J gave up 4 bases, with 15 bases separating them. The length of the CDR3 is 16 residues. From germline, CDR1 is SGHDT and CDR2 YYEEEE. General study results and limits: The study sampled only blood, and tissue repertoires likely differ.

This chain links TRBV5-6 with TRBJ2-3; D unresolved. This receptor was identified in a man aged 25-45 years in good health. The sequenced material came from naive CD4+ T cells sorted from blood. As to subset: CD45RA+ positively selected. This CDR3 is CASSLASLRLADTQYF. The CDR3 region has the DNA TGTGCCAGCAGCTTGGCGTCTTTGAGGTTGGCAGATACGCAGTATTTT.